These 10 T cell receptor beta chains were sequenced from one sample in a study of T cell changes during pregnancy in multiple sclerosis. Sequencing was performed with immunoSEQ multiplex PCR; in TCRdb, only in-frame clones are kept and a portion is missing. The sample records about 59,000 clones, less than 95% being singletons. This sample comprised peripheral blood, obtained in the third trimester of pregnancy. These receptors all come from a female donor in good health, enrolled as a control in a pregnancy study.

The rearrangement links TRBV7-2 to TRBJ2-5, with TRBD1 identical over 7 bases. The CDR3 consists of 18 residues. The junction had 16 bases not matched to a gene; V was cut back by 1 base and J by 5 bases. Germline CDR1 is SGHTA and CDR2 is FQGNSA. The CDR3 DNA reads TGTGCCAGCAGCTTAGACACCATAGGGGGCAACGACCGTGAGACCCAGTACTTC. Translated, it gives CASSLDTIGGNDRETQYF.

The rearrangement joins TRBV6-6 to TRBJ1-2; 8 positions agree with TRBD1. The trim removed 7 bases at V and 8 bases at J, leaving 12 bases unmatched. Germline CDR1 MNHNY, CDR2 SVGAGI (reference sequence). The CDR3 sequence is 14 residues long. Written as DNA, the CDR3 is TGTGCCAGCAAGGACAGGGTTTTGGTTTGGGGCTACACCTTC. Its protein is CASKDRVLVWGYTF.

This chain links TRBV19 with TRBJ2-1; D remains unclear. V dropped 6 bases and J dropped 0 bases, with 9 bases sitting between them. The CDR3 is 14 amino acids. Looked up from germline, CDR1 is LNHDA and CDR2 is SQIVND (reference sequence). The CDR3 sequence is CASREFSSYNEQFF. In nucleotides, the CDR3 is TGTGCCAGTAGAGAGTTCTCCTCCTACAATGAGCAGTTCTTC.

This rearrangement joins TRBV2 to TRBJ1-5; 9 positions agree with TRBD1. This CDR3 has 16 residues. With V trimmed by 2 bases and J by 6 bases, 8 bases remained unmatched. Per the germline V gene, CDR1 is SNHLY and CDR2 is FYNNEI. CDR3 sequence: CASSEPTGGRGQPQHF. CDR3 nucleotides: TGTGCCAGCAGTGAACCGACAGGGGGTAGAGGTCAGCCCCAGCATTTT.

V gene TRBV7-8 combines with J gene TRBJ2-2; TRBD1 agrees at 7 bases. CDR3 length: 15 residues. Germline CDR1 SGHVS, CDR2 FQNEAQ. Germline trimming cut 1 base from V and 7 bases from J; bases unmatched to any gene: 6. The CDR3 sequence is CASSLGTGAGGELFF. The CDR3 DNA reads as TGTGCCAGCAGCTTAGGAACAGGGGCAGGCGGGGAGCTGTTTTTT.

The V and J genes are TRBV5-4 and TRBJ1-4; D remains ambiguous. Trimming cost V 3 bases and J 6 bases, with 21 bases left between them. The CDR3 runs to 17 residues. Germline V gene data show CDR1 as SGHNT and CDR2 as YYREEE (reference sequence). CDR3 coding DNA: TGTGCCAGCAGCTCGTTGGGTGGGAGTCAGGATGATGAAAAACTGTTTTTT. Its protein product is CASSSLGGSQDDEKLFF. The entire variable domain, with the rest obtained from reference TRBV5-4 and TRBJ1-4, is as follows: ETGVTQSPTHLIKTRGQQVTLRCSSQSGHNTVSWYQQALGQGPQFIFQYYREEENGRGNFPPRFSGLQFPNYSSELNVNALELDDSALYLCASSSLGGSQDDEKLFFGSGTQLSVL.

This clone was detected a few times. The chain couples TRBV5-1 to TRBJ2-7; D unclear. The CDR3 consists of 14 residues. The ends were cut back, 0 bases at V and 2 bases at J, with 9 bases in the middle. Germline V gene data show CDR1 as SGHRS and CDR2 as YFSETQ. Here the CDR3 reads CASSLAEDPYEQYF. CDR3 bases: TGCGCCAGCAGCTTGGCCGAGGATCCCTACGAGCAGTACTTC.

The rearrangement joins TRBV18 to TRBJ2-7, with D perhaps TRBD2 (6 bases). Germline CDR1 and CDR2: KGHSH and LQKENI. Between the trimmed V and J ends, which lost 4 bases and 4 bases, there was a span of 29 bases. The CDR3 covers 19 residues. The CDR3 spells CASSLLGVPLATTTYEQYF. CDR3 DNA sequence: TGTGCCAGCTCACTGCTTGGGGTCCCGCTAGCGACTACCACGTACGAGCAGTACTTC.

Of note for this clone: One end of the junction does not line up with germline, which may come from a read error. This rearrangement joins TRBV11-2 to TRBJ2-1; 7 nucleotides agree with TRBD2. The CDR3 is 12 amino acids. Germline lookup yields CDR1 SGHAT and CDR2 FQNNGV. The chain's CDR3 is CASSLGGNVQFF. The CDR3 nucleotides are TGTGCCAGCAGCCTGGGGGGGAATGTGCAGTTCTTC.

The gene calls are TRBV27 and TRBJ2-3; 7 nucleotides align to TRBD2. The length of the CDR3 is 15 residues. J gave up 9 bases and V 5 bases, and 14 bases lay outside the gene matches. CDR1 MNHEY and CDR2 SMNVEV come from the germline V gene (reference sequence). The CDR3 is CASSHRLAGPGTQYF. The CDR3 nucleotides are TGTGCCAGCAGTCACCGACTAGCAGGGCCAGGGACGCAGTATTTT.